Listed here are 30 T cell receptor beta chains from one sample, sequenced in a study of shared clonotypes between healthy human individuals. The naive CD8 population came from CD45RO-negative cells selected for CCR7, without terminally differentiated effector memory CD45RA+ cells. The assay was immunoSEQ multiplex PCR, and TCRdb's table has in-frame clones only and misses some. The data hold roughly 890,000 clones, with 85% to 95% observed a single time. The sequenced sample was naive CD8+ T cells sorted from blood. These receptors came from a man aged 25 to 40 in good health.

This clone occurred once. This same CDR3 is encoded by further DNA sequences in the sample. This sequence joins TRBV28 and TRBJ1-5; D uncertain. This CDR3 contains 14 residues. V was clipped by 3 bases and J by 1 base, with 7 bases between them. CDR1 is MDHEN, CDR2 SYDVKM, per germline. CDR3 amino acids: CASSFGVSNQPQHF. CDR3 coding DNA: TGTGCCAGCAGTTTCGGGGTCAGCAATCAGCCCCAGCATTTT.

J is TRBJ1-1 and V is TRBV27; D remains unclear. V dropped 0 bases and J dropped 5 bases, with 13 bases sitting between them. This CDR3 contains 15 residues. The germline gives CDR1 MNHEY, CDR2 SMNVEV (reference sequence). CDR3 loop: CASSLSILGVTEAFF. As DNA, the CDR3 is TGTGCCAGCAGTTTATCTATTCTCGGGGTTACTGAAGCTTTCTTT.

The chain has TRBV7-8 and TRBJ2-1; 9 bases map to TRBD1. V dropped 5 bases and J dropped 0; count of bases not matched to a gene: 8. This CDR3 is built from 17 residues. The germline V gene has CDR1 SGHVS and CDR2 FQNEAQ. CDR3 coding DNA: TGTGCCAGCAGCATATACAGGGGGCAAAGCTCCTACAATGAGCAGTTCTTC. It specifies CASSIYRGQSSYNEQFF.

The rearrangement links TRBV10-1 to TRBJ2-3; D might be TRBD2 (6 bases). V was cut by 6 bases and J by 4 bases, with 17 bases left in between. The CDR3 has 15 amino acids. The germline CDR1 and CDR2 sequences are WNHNN and SYGVQD (reference sequence). The chain's CDR3 is CASRGDFRAPDTQYF. The DNA for the CDR3 is TGCGCCAGCAGAGGGGACTTCCGCGCACCAGATACGCAGTATTTT.

The CDR3 DNA follows: TGTGCCAGCAGCTTAGACATCGGACAGACTGGGGCCAACGTCCTGACTTTC. This encodes CASSLDIGQTGANVLTF. The chain combines TRBV11-2 with TRBJ2-6; possibly TRBD1 for D (6 bases). Germline CDR1 SGHAT, CDR2 FQNNGV. There are 17 residues in the CDR3. V gave up 0 bases and J gave up 2 bases, with 11 bases separating them.

The chain combines TRBV27 with TRBJ2-7, with 12 nucleotides matching TRBD2. The CDR3 is made up of 14 amino acids. CDR1 is MNHEY and CDR2 is SMNVEV in the germline V gene (reference sequence). J gave up 6 bases and V 6 bases, and 6 bases lay outside the gene matches. Written as DNA, the CDR3 is TGTGCCAGCAGACTACTAGCGGGAGGTCGCGAGCAGTACTTC. Translation: CASRLLAGGREQYF.

This chain uses TRBV27 with TRBJ2-1; TRBD2 agrees at 16 bases. This CDR3 comprises 16 residues. Germline assignment: CDR1 MNHEY and CDR2 SMNVEV (reference sequence). With V trimmed by 11 bases and J by 6 bases, 10 bases remained unmatched. CDR3 nucleotide sequence: TGTGCCGCATCGGGGACTAGCGGGAGGGCCATCAATGAGCAGTTCTTC. It translates to CAASGTSGRAINEQFF.

The chain employs TRBV28 and TRBJ2-4; D not certain. This CDR3 is built from 17 residues. Trimming removed 0 bases at V and 1 base at J, with 13 bases between. In germline, CDR1 is MDHEN, CDR2 SYDVKM. The CDR3 here is CASSLWVRLEAKNIQYF. The CDR3 DNA sequence: TGTGCCAGCAGTTTATGGGTCCGGCTTGAGGCCAAAAACATTCAGTACTTC.

The chain recombines TRBV9 with TRBJ1-2; 7 nucleotides align to TRBD1. Germline CDR1 reads SGDLS; CDR2 reads YYNGEE. Trimming cost V 3 bases and J 4 bases; bases outside gene matches: 3. The length of the CDR3 is 13 residues. The CDR3 protein is CASSAGTAYGYTF. The CDR3 DNA reads as TGTGCCAGCAGCGCCGGGACAGCCTATGGCTACACCTTC.

The chain carries TRBV5-1 and TRBJ2-3, with 10 bases identical to TRBD2. This CDR3 contains 16 residues. V gave up 4 bases and J gave up 4 bases; unmatched junction bases: 9. CDR1 and CDR2 from the germline V gene are SGHRS and YFSETQ. The CDR3 DNA follows: TGCGCCAGCAGCATCCCTAGCGGGAGTCGGCCAGATACGCAGTATTTT. Translating it yields CASSIPSGSRPDTQYF.

This chain joins TRBV19 and TRBJ2-7; D is undetermined. In germline, CDR1 is LNHDA, CDR2 SQIVND (reference sequence). The CDR3 runs 13 residues. Between the trimmed V and J ends, which lost 2 bases and 3 bases, there was a span of 8 bases. CDR3 coding DNA: TGTGCCAGTAGTATAAGGGAAAACTACGAGCAGTACTTC. This translates into CASSIRENYEQYF.

The CDR3 coding sequence is TGTGCCAGCAGCCCCCGAGGGACTAGCGGGGCCTACGAGCAGTACTTC. Residues: CASSPRGTSGAYEQYF. The genes are TRBV7-9 and TRBJ2-7; TRBD2 aligns across 13 bases. Per germline, CDR1 SEHNR and CDR2 FQNEAQ (reference sequence). CDR3 length: 16 amino acids. V lost 5 bases to trimming and J lost 2 bases; unmatched junction nucleotides: 6. The entire variable domain, with the rest obtained from reference TRBV7-9 and TRBJ2-7, is as follows: DTGVSQNPRHKITKRGQNVTFRCDPISEHNRLYWYRQTLGQGPEFLTYFQNEAQLEKSRLLSDRFSAERPKGSFSTLEIQRTEQGDSAMYLCASSPRGTSGAYEQYFGPGTRLTVT.

A single count supports this clone. This chain joins TRBV7-2 and TRBJ2-1; D unclear. V lost 2 bases, J lost 0 bases, and 17 bases lay in between. The V gene's germline CDR1 is SGHTA and CDR2 FQGNSA. The CDR3 spans 18 residues. In DNA, the CDR3 is TGTGCCAGCAGCTTAAGGCAGCTGACTCGGAGCTCCTACAATGAGCAGTTCTTC. It specifies CASSLRQLTRSSYNEQFF.

The chain combines TRBV2 with TRBJ2-7; the match to TRBD2 covers 11 bases. V was pared by 4 bases and J by 7 bases, with 6 bases of the junction left unmatched. This CDR3 spans 14 amino acids. Germline V lookup: CDR1 SNHLY, CDR2 FYNNEI. This CDR3 reads CASSGTSGSLEQYF. As DNA, the CDR3 is TGTGCCAGCAGTGGGACTAGCGGGTCCTTGGAGCAGTACTTC.

The rearrangement joins TRBV6-1 to TRBJ1-5; D is uncertain. Per the germline V gene, CDR1 is MNHNS and CDR2 is SASEGT. The CDR3 is made up of 15 amino acids. Between the trimmed V and J ends, which lost 1 base and 7 bases, there was a span of 14 bases. CDR3 in DNA: TGTGCCAGCAGTGAAGATTCCCCCCTCAGGCAGCCCCAGCATTTT. It is translated as CASSEDSPLRQPQHF.

J is TRBJ1-1 and V is TRBV6-5; a possible D gene is TRBD1 (5 bases). The CDR3 consists of 13 residues. The germline gives CDR1 MNHEY, CDR2 SVGAGI. V was shortened by 6 bases and J by 1 base, with 9 bases between the two germline ends. CDR3 bases: TGTGCCAGCAGATCACAGGAGAACACTGAAGCTTTCTTT. Translating it yields CASRSQENTEAFF.

This clone was detected once. This chain links TRBV20-1 with TRBJ2-1; D remains ambiguous. Per germline, CDR1 DFQATT and CDR2 SNEGSKA (reference sequence). This CDR3 is built from 11 residues. V was clipped by 7 bases and J by 5 bases, with 9 bases between them. Here the CDR3 DNA reads TGCAGTGTGTCTAGAAACAATGAGCAGTTCTTC. Protein sequence: CSVSRNNEQFF.

The rearrangement links TRBV9 to TRBJ2-1; possibly TRBD1 for D (6 bases). Germline CDR1 and CDR2: SGDLS and YYNGEE. The CDR3 totals 14 residues. Trimming took 0 bases from V and 4 from J, leaving 8 bases between them. The CDR3 nucleotides read TGTGCCAGCAGCGTAGAACAGGGTTACAATGAGCAGTTCTTC. It specifies CASSVEQGYNEQFF. Variable domain in full (rest from reference TRBV9 and TRBJ2-1): DSGVTQTPKHLITATGQRVTLRCSPRSGDLSVYWYQQSLDQGLQFLIQYYNGEERAKGNILERFSAQQFPDLHSELNLSSLELGDSALYFCASSVEQGYNEQFFGPGTRLTVL.

About this clone: This CDR3 is also generated by other DNA sequences in the sample. The chain employs TRBV4-3 and TRBJ2-7; 12 positions agree with TRBD2. CDR3 length: 15 amino acids. The junction had 2 bases not matched to a gene; V was cut back by 1 base and J by 4 bases. Per germline, CDR1 LGHNA and CDR2 YSLEER. In DNA, the CDR3 is TGCGCCAGCAGCCAAGGACTAGCGGGAGTATACGAGCAGTACTTC. Protein sequence: CASSQGLAGVYEQYF.

The J gene is TRBJ1-4, the V gene TRBV14; 7 nucleotides match TRBD1. CDR1 and CDR2 (germline): SGHDN, FVKESK. V trimming: 3 bases; J trimming: 6 bases; junction bases outside the gene matches: 7. This CDR3 spans 15 amino acids. Here the CDR3 DNA reads TGTGCCAGCAGCCACCGCACAGGGGTTGATGAAAAACTGTTTTTT. Translated, it gives CASSHRTGVDEKLFF.

The CDR3 DNA follows: TGTGCCAGCAGCTCTCGGTCGCGTTTTGAAGCTTTCTTT. Its protein product is CASSSRSRFEAFF. The chain links TRBV7-2 to TRBJ1-1; D call uncertain. Germline CDR1 reads SGHTA; CDR2 reads FQGNSA. The CDR3 is 13 amino acids. The V gene lost 4 bases and the J gene lost 7 bases, with 13 bases spanning the gap.

The genes are TRBV11-2 and TRBJ2-2; D possibly corresponds to TRBD2 (6 bases). The V end was cut by 6 bases, the J end by 0 bases, with 20 bases between. The CDR3 sequence is 18 residues long. CDR1 is SGHAT and CDR2 is FQNNGV in the germline V gene. The CDR3 spells CASRFPKLAAANTGELFF. CDR3 bases: TGTGCCAGCAGGTTTCCCAAATTAGCGGCCGCGAACACCGGGGAGCTGTTTTTT.

The CDR3 coding sequence is TGTGCCAGCAGCCTCTTTGCAGTCAGCGCGAACACCGGGGAGCTGTTTTTT. It yields the protein CASSLFAVSANTGELFF. The V gene is TRBV7-9, the J gene TRBJ2-2; D is undetermined. CDR1 and CDR2 from the germline V gene are SEHNR and FQNEAQ (reference sequence). V shed 5 bases and J shed 0 bases, with 16 bases lying between them. The CDR3 covers 17 residues.

This clone appeared once. CDR3 in DNA: TGTGCCAGCTCACCTACTCCCTCCTACGAGCAGTACTTC. It translates to CASSPTPSYEQYF. The chain employs TRBV18 and TRBJ2-7, with D unresolved. This CDR3 contains 13 residues. Deletions cut 3 bases from V and 0 bases from J, with 6 bases between. Germline CDR1 and CDR2: KGHSH and LQKENI. Complete variable domain (other parts from reference TRBV18 and TRBJ2-7): NAGVMQNPRHLVRRRGQEARLRCSPMKGHSHVYWYRQLPEEGLKFMVYLQKENIIDESGMPKERFSAEFPKEGPSILRIQQVVRGDSAAYFCASSPTPSYEQYFGPGTRLTVT.

The gene calls are TRBV27 and TRBJ2-1; 11 bases line up with TRBD2. The CDR3 runs to 15 residues. Germline V gene data show CDR1 as MNHEY and CDR2 as SMNVEV (reference sequence). Trimming took 7 bases from V and 6 from J; bases not matched to a gene: 8. The CDR3 DNA reads TGTGCCAGCAAAGAACTAGCGGGAGTGTTCAATGAGCAGTTCTTC. Translating it yields CASKELAGVFNEQFF.

The V gene is TRBV27, the J gene TRBJ2-1, with 8 bases aligning to TRBD2. Per germline, CDR1 MNHEY and CDR2 SMNVEV (reference sequence). The CDR3 is made up of 14 amino acids. The V segment lost 5 bases and the J segment 6 bases; nucleotides outside the gene matches: 6. CDR3 region: CASSLGLVGNEQFF. In nucleotides, the CDR3 is TGTGCCAGCAGTCTGGGACTAGTAGGCAATGAGCAGTTCTTC.

This chain uses TRBV19 with TRBJ1-5, with D unresolved. The CDR3 loop spans 14 amino acids. The V gene lost 3 bases and the J gene lost 2 bases, with 8 bases spanning the gap. Germline V CDR1 and CDR2: LNHDA, SQIVND (reference sequence). CDR3 loop: CASSMVPGNQPQHF. The CDR3 DNA is TGTGCCAGTAGTATGGTTCCGGGCAATCAGCCCCAGCATTTT.

This sequence joins TRBV11-2 and TRBJ2-2; D may be TRBD1 (5 bases). Trimming shortened V by 2 bases and J by 1 base, and 5 bases separated the two germline ends. Per germline, CDR1 SGHAT and CDR2 FQNNGV. CDR3 size: 14 residues. The CDR3 coding sequence is TGTGCCAGCAGCTTAAGGGGGAACACCGGGGAGCTGTTTTTT. Translated: CASSLRGNTGELFF. Variable domain in full (rest from reference TRBV11-2 and TRBJ2-2): EAGVAQSPRYKIIEKRQSVAFWCNPISGHATLYWYQQILGQGPKLLIQFQNNGVVDDSQLPKDRFSAERLKGVDSTLKIQPAKLEDSAVYLCASSLRGNTGELFFGEGSRLTVL.

This chain uses TRBV5-1 with TRBJ1-1, with D perhaps TRBD1 (5 bases). This CDR3 has 12 residues. Trimming took 0 bases from V and 7 from J, leaving 7 bases between them. Germline V CDR1 and CDR2: SGHRS, YFSETQ. The CDR3 bases are TGCGCCAGCAGCTTGGCCGGGGGTGAAGCTTTCTTT. Translation gives CASSLAGGEAFF.

The chain combines TRBV4-1 with TRBJ2-5; D is ambiguous. CDR1 is MGHRA, CDR2 YSYEKL, per germline. This CDR3 is built from 13 residues. Trimming removed 5 bases from V and 5 bases from J, with 12 bases in between. The chain's CDR3 is CASSNWRGETQYF. The CDR3 region has the DNA TGCGCCAGCAGCAACTGGCGAGGCGAGACCCAGTACTTC.